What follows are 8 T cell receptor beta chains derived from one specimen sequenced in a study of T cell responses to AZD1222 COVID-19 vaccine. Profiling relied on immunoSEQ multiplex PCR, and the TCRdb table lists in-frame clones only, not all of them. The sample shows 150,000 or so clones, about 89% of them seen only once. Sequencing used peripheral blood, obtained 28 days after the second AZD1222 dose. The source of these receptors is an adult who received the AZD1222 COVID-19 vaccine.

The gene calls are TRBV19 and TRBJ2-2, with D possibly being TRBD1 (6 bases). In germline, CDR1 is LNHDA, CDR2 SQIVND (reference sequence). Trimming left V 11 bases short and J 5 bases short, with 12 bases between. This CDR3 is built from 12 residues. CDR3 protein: CAPARGTGELFF. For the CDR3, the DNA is TGTGCCCCAGCCAGGGGTACCGGGGAGCTGTTTTTT. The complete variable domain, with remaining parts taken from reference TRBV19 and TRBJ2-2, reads DGGITQSPKYLFRKEGQNVTLSCEQNLNHDAMYWYRQDPGQGLRLIYYSQIVNDFQKGDIAEGYSVSREKKESFPLTVTSAQKNPTAFYLCAPARGTGELFFGEGSRLTVL.

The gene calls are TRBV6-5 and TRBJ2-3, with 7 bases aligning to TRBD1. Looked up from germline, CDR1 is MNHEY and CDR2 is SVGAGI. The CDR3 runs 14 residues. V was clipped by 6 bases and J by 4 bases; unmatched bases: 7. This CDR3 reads CASRLDRDSDTQYF. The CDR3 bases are TGTGCCAGCAGGCTCGACAGGGATTCAGATACGCAGTATTTT.

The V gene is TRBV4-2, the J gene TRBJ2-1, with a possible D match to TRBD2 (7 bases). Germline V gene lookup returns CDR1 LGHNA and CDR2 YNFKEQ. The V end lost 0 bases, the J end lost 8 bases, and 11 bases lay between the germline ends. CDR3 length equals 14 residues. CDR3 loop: CASSQEGGAHEQFF. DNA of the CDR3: TGTGCCAGCAGCCAAGAGGGGGGGGCACATGAGCAGTTCTTC.

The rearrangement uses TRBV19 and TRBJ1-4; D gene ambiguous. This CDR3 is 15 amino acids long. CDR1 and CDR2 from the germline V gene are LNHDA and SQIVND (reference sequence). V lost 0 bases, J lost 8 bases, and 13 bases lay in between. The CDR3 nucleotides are TGTGCCAGTAGTATAGATCATGGAGCGAAGGAAAAACTGTTTTTT. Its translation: CASSIDHGAKEKLFF. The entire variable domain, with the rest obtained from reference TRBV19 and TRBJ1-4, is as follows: DGGITQSPKYLFRKEGQNVTLSCEQNLNHDAMYWYRQDPGQGLRLIYYSQIVNDFQKGDIAEGYSVSREKKESFPLTVTSAQKNPTAFYLCASSIDHGAKEKLFFGSGTQLSVL.

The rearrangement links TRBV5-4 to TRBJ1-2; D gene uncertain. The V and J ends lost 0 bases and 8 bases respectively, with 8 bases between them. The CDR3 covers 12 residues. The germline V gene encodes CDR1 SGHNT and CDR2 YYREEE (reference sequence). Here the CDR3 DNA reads TGTGCCAGCAGCTTGGTGTCAGTAGGCTACACCTTC. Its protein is CASSLVSVGYTF.

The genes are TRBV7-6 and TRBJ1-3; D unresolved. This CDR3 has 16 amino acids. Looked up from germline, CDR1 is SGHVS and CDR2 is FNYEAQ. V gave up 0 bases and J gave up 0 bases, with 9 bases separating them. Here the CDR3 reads CASSLAPADSGNTIYF. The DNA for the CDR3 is TGTGCCAGCAGCTTAGCCCCGGCAGACTCTGGAAACACCATATATTTT.

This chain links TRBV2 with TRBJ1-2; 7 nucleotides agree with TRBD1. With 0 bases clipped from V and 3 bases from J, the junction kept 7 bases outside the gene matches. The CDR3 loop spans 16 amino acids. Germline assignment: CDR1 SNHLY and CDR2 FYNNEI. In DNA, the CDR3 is TGTGCCAGCAGTGAAGCGAGACAGGGAGGGGACTATGGCTACACCTTC. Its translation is CASSEARQGGDYGYTF.

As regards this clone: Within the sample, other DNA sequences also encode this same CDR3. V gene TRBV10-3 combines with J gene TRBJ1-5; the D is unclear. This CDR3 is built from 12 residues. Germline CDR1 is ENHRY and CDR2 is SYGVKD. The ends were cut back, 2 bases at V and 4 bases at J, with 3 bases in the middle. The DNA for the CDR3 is TGTGCCATCAGTGAGAGTAATCAGCCCCAGCATTTT. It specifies CAISESNQPQHF.